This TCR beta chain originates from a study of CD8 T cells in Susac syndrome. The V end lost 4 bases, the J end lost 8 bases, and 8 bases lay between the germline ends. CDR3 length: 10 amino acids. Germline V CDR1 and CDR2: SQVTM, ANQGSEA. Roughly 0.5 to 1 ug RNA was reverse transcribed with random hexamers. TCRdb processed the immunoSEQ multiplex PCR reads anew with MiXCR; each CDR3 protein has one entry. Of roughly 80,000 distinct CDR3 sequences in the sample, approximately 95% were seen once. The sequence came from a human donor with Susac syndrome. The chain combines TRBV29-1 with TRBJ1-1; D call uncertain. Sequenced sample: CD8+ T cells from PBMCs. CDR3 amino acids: CSVVGREAFF. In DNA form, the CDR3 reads TGCAGCGTTGTTGGCAGGGAAGCTTTCTTT.